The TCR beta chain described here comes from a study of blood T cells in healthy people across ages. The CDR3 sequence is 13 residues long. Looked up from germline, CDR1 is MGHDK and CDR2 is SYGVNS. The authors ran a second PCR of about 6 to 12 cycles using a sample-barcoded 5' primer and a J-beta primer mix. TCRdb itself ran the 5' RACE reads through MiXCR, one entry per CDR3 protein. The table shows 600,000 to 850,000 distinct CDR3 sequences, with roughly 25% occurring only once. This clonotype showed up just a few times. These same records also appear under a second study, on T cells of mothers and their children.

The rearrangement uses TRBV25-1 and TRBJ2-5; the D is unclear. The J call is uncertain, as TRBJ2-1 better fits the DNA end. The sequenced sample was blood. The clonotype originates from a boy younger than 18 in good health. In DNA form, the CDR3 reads TGTGCCAGCAGTGAATCGGTACAGATTTCGCAGTTCTTC. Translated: CASSESVQISQFF.